Below are 30 T cell receptor beta chains sequenced from a single sample in a study of monozygotic twins with inflammatory bowel disease. Following a re-call of the 5' RACE reads, TCRdb has one entry per CDR3 protein and lacks DNA. This repertoire includes over 120,000 distinct CDR3 sequences. The sample comprised blood. All receptors derive from a human donor with ulcerative colitis or Crohn's disease, or a healthy co-twin of an affected twin (not recorded which).

The rearrangement joins TRBV5-1 to TRBJ1-2; the TRBD1 assignment by TCRdb is unverifiable without DNA. The germline gives CDR1 SGHRS, CDR2 YFSETQ. This CDR3 has 15 residues. The chain's CDR3 is CASSLTDDRVYGYTF. The full variable domain, completed using reference TRBV5-1 and TRBJ1-2, is KAGVTQTPRYLIKTRGQQVTLSCSPISGHRSVSWYQQTPGQGLQFLFEYFSETQRNKGNFPGRFSGRQFSNSRSEMNVSTLELGDSALYLCASSLTDDRVYGYTFGSGTRLTVV.

The chain carries TRBV12-3 or TRBV12-4 and TRBJ2-1; TCRdb's D gene call, TRBD1, goes unchecked for lack of DNA. The CDR3 spans 11 residues. The CDR3 sequence: CASTPQNEQFF.

The chain links TRBV9 to TRBJ1-6. CDR1 SGDLS and CDR2 YYNGEE come from the germline V gene. The CDR3 contains 13 residues. The chain's CDR3 is CASSVVGNSPLHF.

The chain couples TRBV27 to TRBJ1-6; the D call from TCRdb, TRBD1, cannot be confirmed without DNA. The CDR3 covers 16 residues. CDR1 and CDR2 from the germline V gene are MNHEY and SMNVEV (reference sequence). This chain's CDR3 is CASSTQRTVRDSPLHF.

The rearrangement links TRBV11-2 to TRBJ2-7; the TCRdb D gene call, TRBD1, has no DNA to confirm it. Germline CDR1 SGHAT, CDR2 FQNNGV. The CDR3 has 16 amino acids. CDR3: CASTTLRDGSIYEQYF.

The chain is built from TRBV7-2 and TRBJ1-6. CDR3 length: 17 residues. Germline V gives CDR1 SGHTA, CDR2 FQGNSA. The CDR3 is CASSLRSSGSYNSPLHF.

The chain couples TRBV12-3 or TRBV12-4 to TRBJ2-1; as DNA is missing, the TRBD2 call by TCRdb cannot be tested. The CDR3 runs 20 residues. The CDR3 is CASSTIRLFTTSGESNEQFF.

This chain uses TRBV20-1 with TRBJ2-5; TCRdb outputs TRBD2, but without DNA this stays unchecked. The CDR3 length is 13 residues. The germline V gene encodes CDR1 DFQATT and CDR2 SNEGSKA (reference sequence). This chain's CDR3 is CSARGLAGGSQYF.

This chain uses TRBV12-3 or TRBV12-4 with TRBJ2-1; TCRdb calls TRBD2, which cannot be checked without DNA. The CDR3 length is 16 residues. The CDR3 protein is CASSFWGLARPHEQFF.

The gene calls are TRBV7-8 and TRBJ2-7; TCRdb gives TRBD1 as the D gene, but with no DNA this cannot be confirmed. Germline CDR1 SGHVS, CDR2 FQNEAQ. This CDR3 comprises 15 residues. CDR3 in amino acids: CASSLTPGQGVEQYF.

This chain connects TRBV5-6 to TRBJ1-5; TCRdb returns TRBD1, unconfirmable since there is no DNA. There are 15 residues in the CDR3. Germline CDR1 and CDR2: SGHDT and YYEEEE. Here the CDR3 reads CASSYGQGRGQPQHF.

The V and J genes are TRBV2 and TRBJ2-1; TCRdb picks TRBD1, but there is no DNA to check that call. Germline loops: CDR1 SNHLY, CDR2 FYNNEI. There are 14 residues in the CDR3. CDR3 residues: CASITWTPPNEQFF. The full variable domain, rest sourced from reference TRBV2 and TRBJ2-1, is EPEVTQTPSHQVTQMGQEVILRCVPISNHLYFYWYRQILGQKVEFLVSFYNNEISEKSEIFDDQFSVERPDGSNFTLKIRSTKLEDSAMYFCASITWTPPNEQFFGPGTRLTVL.

The rearrangement links TRBV7-8 to TRBJ2-7; TCRdb's D call of TRBD2 is untestable without DNA. Germline CDR1 and CDR2: SGHVS and FQNEAQ. The CDR3 length is 16 residues. CDR3 region: CASSSGTSFPSYEQYF. The full variable domain, its missing parts supplied by reference TRBV7-8 and TRBJ2-7, is GAGVSQSPRYKVAKRGQDVALRCDPISGHVSLFWYQQALGQGPEFLTYFQNEAQLDKSGLPSDRFFAERPEGSVSTLKIQRTQQEDSAVYLCASSSGTSFPSYEQYFGPGTRLTVT.

The chain joins TRBV7-7 to TRBJ1-4. The CDR3 consists of 14 residues. Germline V lookup: CDR1 SSHAT, CDR2 FNYEAQ (reference sequence). The CDR3 sequence: CASSLGGTNEKLFF.

V and J are TRBV4-1 and TRBJ2-1. This CDR3 comprises 13 residues. Germline loops: CDR1 MGHRA, CDR2 YSYEKL. The CDR3 protein is CASSQEMGNEQFF.

V and J are TRBV29-1 and TRBJ2-5. This CDR3 spans 15 amino acids. Germline V gene sequence: CDR1 SQVTM, CDR2 ANQGSEA. The CDR3 loop reads CSAQHEANWWQTQYF.

The chain has TRBV15 and TRBJ2-3; the TRBD2 assignment by TCRdb is unverifiable without DNA. This CDR3 has 16 amino acids. Germline lookup yields CDR1 LNHNV and CDR2 YYDKDF (reference sequence). CDR3: CATSPTSGGGTDTQYF.

This rearrangement joins TRBV5-1 to TRBJ2-7; TCRdb's D gene call, TRBD2, goes unchecked for lack of DNA. The CDR3 runs 14 residues. CDR1 and CDR2 from the germline V gene are SGHRS and YFSETQ. The CDR3 spells CASSVTSGVGEQYF.

The J gene is TRBJ1-5, the V gene TRBV24-1; the TRBD1 assignment by TCRdb is unverifiable without DNA. CDR1 is KGHDR and CDR2 is SFDVKD in the germline V gene. The CDR3 covers 14 residues. CDR3 protein: CATIRDRVDQPQHF.

The rearrangement links TRBV10-3 to TRBJ2-7. Germline values: CDR1 ENHRY, CDR2 SYGVKD. The CDR3 extends over 13 amino acids. The CDR3: CAISGSDSYEQYF.

The J gene is TRBJ1-1, the V gene TRBV11-2; TCRdb calls TRBD1, which cannot be checked without DNA. The CDR3 spans 14 residues. Per the germline V gene, CDR1 is SGHAT and CDR2 is FQNNGV. The CDR3: CASRSTQGSTEAFF.

J is TRBJ1-6 and V is TRBV6-1; TCRdb names TRBD1, which stays unverified in the absence of DNA. The CDR3 has 14 residues. Germline CDR1 reads MNHNS; CDR2 reads SASEGT. This chain's CDR3 is CASSPKGIGSPLHF.

The rearrangement uses TRBV5-4 and TRBJ2-6; TCRdb gives TRBD2 as the D gene, but with no DNA this cannot be confirmed. The V gene's germline CDR1 is SGHNT and CDR2 YYREEE (reference sequence). This CDR3 has 17 residues. The CDR3 protein is CASSSATVRGAANVLTF.

This chain links TRBV28 with TRBJ2-7. The CDR3 is made up of 13 amino acids. The germline V gene has CDR1 MDHEN and CDR2 SYDVKM. The CDR3: CASSDSLAYEQYF.

CDR3 residues: CSVPSGANVLTF. This chain joins TRBV29-1 and TRBJ2-6. Germline CDR1 SQVTM, CDR2 ANQGSEA. There are 12 residues in the CDR3.

V usage is TRBV15 and J usage is TRBJ2-1; TCRdb indicates TRBD2, and absent DNA this call remains unverified. Germline loops: CDR1 LNHNV, CDR2 YYDKDF (reference sequence). This CDR3 has 19 residues. This CDR3 is CATTNRLAGGPISYNEQFF. The full variable domain, in which reference TRBV15 and TRBJ2-1 provide the parts outside the CDR3, is DAMVIQNPRYQVTQFGKPVTLSCSQTLNHNVMYWYQQKSSQAPKLLFHYYDKDFNNEADTPDNFQSRRPNTSFCFLDIRSPGLGDTAMYLCATTNRLAGGPISYNEQFFGPGTRLTVL.

The chain combines TRBV4-1 with TRBJ2-7; there is no DNA to check the TCRdb D call of TRBD1. The CDR3 totals 15 residues. CDR1 is MGHRA and CDR2 is YSYEKL in the germline V gene. This chain's CDR3 is CASSLPGVSSYEQYF.

The J gene is TRBJ2-7, the V gene TRBV5-6; TCRdb calls TRBD2, which cannot be checked without DNA. The CDR3 totals 14 residues. Germline loops: CDR1 SGHDT, CDR2 YYEEEE. The CDR3 sequence: CASSPRGGANEQYF.

The rearrangement joins TRBV24-1 to TRBJ1-5; there is no DNA to check the TCRdb D call of TRBD1. CDR1 is KGHDR, CDR2 SFDVKD, per germline. This CDR3 spans 14 amino acids. CDR3 protein: CASQGEGSNQPQHF.

The V gene is TRBV5-5, the J gene TRBJ1-1. CDR1 is SGHKS and CDR2 is YYEKEE in the germline V gene (reference sequence). The CDR3 contains 13 residues. CDR3 loop: CASSLNRWVESFF.